This T cell receptor (beta chain) stems from a study of blood T cell repertoires in COVID-19 (dated by TCRdb to the early 2020s). Some background on the complete study: Collaborator samples came from the United States, Italy and Spain and covered acute and convalescent phases of COVID-19. The prospective study material was composed of cDNA or gDNA derived from T cells, B-cell-depleted T cells, or PBMCs. Subjects who had been exposed to COVID-19, were actively infected with it, or had recovered from it provided the deeply sampled blood TCRbeta repertoires that made up the dataset. The repertoires were made available in a free public database intended to serve as a resource for research on the immune response to SARS-CoV-2. The samples were drawn from two sources: the first 160 participants of the ongoing ImmuneRACE study, and 1,000 to 1,500 subjects contributed by 6 global collaborators. Sample metadata almost always included a de-identified subject ID, COVID-19 status, age in years and sex. HLA class I and class II types, where available, came from metadata supplied by the sample provider rather than from assay-based typing.

Cut back by 1 base and 7 bases, the V and J ends lie 13 bases apart. Reading the germline V gene gives CDR1 LGHNA and CDR2 YSLEER. The CDR3 numbers 14 residues from cysteine through phenylalanine. Here the CDR3 DNA is all that survives: 42 bases in frame from base 1. TCRbeta CDR3 regions were amplified from genomic DNA using the immunoSEQ Assay, a bias-controlled multiplex PCR. The study's own analysis went as follows. Nucleated cell counts per sample were estimated from amplification of reference gene primers within the assay. Sequence reads were collapsed and filtered to measure the absolute abundance of every unique TCRbeta CDR3 rearrangement. For each sample, productive Simpson clonality was calculated as the square root of Simpson's diversity index over productive rearrangements. TCRdb took over this immuneACCESS table, retaining in-frame rearrangements with V and J assigned. Such tables are incomplete; in checked studies, under half of the missing clones stem from an unresolved V gene, and the remainder is unexplained. V, J and clone size reflect that table, while D and trimming were determined from the DNA. Within this sample are about 260,000 clones, with more than 75% of them counted one time only. Together, the top ten hold approximately 1.4% of the sample.

Points the paper makes about the study in general: Clinical and demographic metadata were provided uncurated, with the amount varying by source and participant.

A second Seattle source provided samples from volunteer blood donors who had recovered from COVID-19. Each collaborating institution followed its own protocols to collect whole blood in K2EDTA tubes. For TCRbeta analysis, collaborator samples were shipped as frozen whole blood, as isolated PBMCs, or as DNA extracted from either sample type. Note on this clone: The antigen it binds to is not known. Base-call qualities are not available, and no considerably larger clone is one nucleotide away.

The chain is made from TRBV4-3 and TRBJ1-1, with the D gene not clear enough to name. The specimen sequenced was peripheral blood. This TCR came from a woman aged 40 to 49 who had recovered from COVID-19. The nucleotide sequence is TGCGCCAGCAGCCAAGTCCAACGCGGAGGTGAAGCTTTCTTT. Translated, this is CASSQVQRGGEAFF.